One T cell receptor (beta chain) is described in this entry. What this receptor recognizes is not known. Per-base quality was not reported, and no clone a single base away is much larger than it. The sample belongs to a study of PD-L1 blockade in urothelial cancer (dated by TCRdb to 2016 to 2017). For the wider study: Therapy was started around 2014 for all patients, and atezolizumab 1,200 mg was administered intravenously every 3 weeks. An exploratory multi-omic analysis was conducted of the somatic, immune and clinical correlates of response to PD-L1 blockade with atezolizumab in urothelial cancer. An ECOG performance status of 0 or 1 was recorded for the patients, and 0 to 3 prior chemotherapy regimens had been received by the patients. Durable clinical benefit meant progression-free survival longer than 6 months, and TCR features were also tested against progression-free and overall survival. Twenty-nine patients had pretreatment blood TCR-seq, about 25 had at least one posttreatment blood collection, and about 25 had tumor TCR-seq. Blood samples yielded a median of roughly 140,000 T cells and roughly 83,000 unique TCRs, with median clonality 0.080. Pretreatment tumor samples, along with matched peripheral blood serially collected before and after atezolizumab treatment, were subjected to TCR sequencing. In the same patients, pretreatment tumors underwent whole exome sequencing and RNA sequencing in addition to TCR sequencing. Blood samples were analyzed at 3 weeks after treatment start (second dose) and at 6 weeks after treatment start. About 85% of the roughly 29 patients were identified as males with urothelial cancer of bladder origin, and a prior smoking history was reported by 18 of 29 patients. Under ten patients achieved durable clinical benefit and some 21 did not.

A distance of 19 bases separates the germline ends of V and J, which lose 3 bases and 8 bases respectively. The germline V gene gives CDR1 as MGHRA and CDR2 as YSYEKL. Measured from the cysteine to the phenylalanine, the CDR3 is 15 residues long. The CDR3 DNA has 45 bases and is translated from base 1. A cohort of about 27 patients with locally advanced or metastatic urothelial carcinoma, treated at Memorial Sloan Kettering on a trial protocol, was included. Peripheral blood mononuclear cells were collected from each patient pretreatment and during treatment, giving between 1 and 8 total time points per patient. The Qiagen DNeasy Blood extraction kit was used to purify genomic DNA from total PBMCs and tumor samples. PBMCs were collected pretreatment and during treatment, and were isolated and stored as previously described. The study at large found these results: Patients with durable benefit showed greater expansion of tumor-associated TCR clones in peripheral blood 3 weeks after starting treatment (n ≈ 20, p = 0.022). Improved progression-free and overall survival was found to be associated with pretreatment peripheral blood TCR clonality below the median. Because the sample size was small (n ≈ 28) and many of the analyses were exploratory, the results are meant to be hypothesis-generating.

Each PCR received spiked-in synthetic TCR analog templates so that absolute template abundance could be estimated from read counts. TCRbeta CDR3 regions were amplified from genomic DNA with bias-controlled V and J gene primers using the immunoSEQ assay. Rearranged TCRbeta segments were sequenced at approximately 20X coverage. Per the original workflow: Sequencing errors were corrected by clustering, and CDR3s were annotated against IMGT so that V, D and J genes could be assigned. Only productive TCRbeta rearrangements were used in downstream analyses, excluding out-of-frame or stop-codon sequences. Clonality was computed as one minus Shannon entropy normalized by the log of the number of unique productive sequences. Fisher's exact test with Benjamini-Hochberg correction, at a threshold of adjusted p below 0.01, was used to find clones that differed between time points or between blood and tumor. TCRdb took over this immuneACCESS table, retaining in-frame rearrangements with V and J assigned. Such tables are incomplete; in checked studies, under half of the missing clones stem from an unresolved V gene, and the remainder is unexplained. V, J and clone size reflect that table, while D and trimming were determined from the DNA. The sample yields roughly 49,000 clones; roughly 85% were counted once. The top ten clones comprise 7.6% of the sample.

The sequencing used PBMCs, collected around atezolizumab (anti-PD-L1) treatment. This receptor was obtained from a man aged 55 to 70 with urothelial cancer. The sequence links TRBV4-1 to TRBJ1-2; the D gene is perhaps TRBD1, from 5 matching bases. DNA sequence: TGCGCCAGCAGCCAGCCGGGACTCCCCGAGCAAGGCTACACCTTC. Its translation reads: CASSQPGLPEQGYTF.